This T cell receptor (beta chain) was recovered during a study of PD-L1 blockade in urothelial cancer. Some clones are missing from TCRdb's copy, which holds only in-frame ones; the method was immunoSEQ multiplex PCR. The sample yields roughly 20,000 clones, 70% to 90% seen once. This clone was picked up a small number of times. V was clipped by 7 bases and J by 0 bases; unmatched bases: 6. The germline CDR1 and CDR2 sequences are SGHDT and YYEEEE. The CDR3 totals 14 residues. Time point indicated: pretreatment peripheral blood. Patients had urothelial carcinoma that was locally advanced or metastatic.

This chain connects TRBV5-6 to TRBJ1-1; 7 nucleotides align to TRBD1. The sequencing here drew on PBMCs, taken around atezolizumab (anti-PD-L1) treatment. The sequence was obtained from a man in his sixties or seventies with urothelial cancer. The CDR3 region has the DNA TGTGCCAGCGGACAGGTCTTAGTGAACACTGAAGCTTTCTTT. Translated, it gives CASGQVLVNTEAFF.